This T cell receptor (beta chain) originates from a study of tumor-infiltrating lymphocytes in oesophageal squamous cell carcinoma. The sample holds many counts of this clonotype. The V end lost 4 bases, the J end lost 6 bases, and 20 bases lay between the germline ends. CDR3 length: 16 amino acids. Germline V gives CDR1 SEHNR, CDR2 FQNEAQ (reference sequence). TCRdb recomputed calls from the PCR reads with MiXCR, one row per CDR3 protein. Of about 22,000 distinct CDR3 sequences in the sample, over 30% are singletons; the top ten hold about 20%. The sequenced sample was esophageal tumor tissue. The source of this sequence is a female donor with esophageal squamous cell carcinoma. The rearrangement links TRBV7-9 to TRBJ2-3, with D tentatively TRBD1 or TRBD2 (5 bases each). The CDR3 sequence: CASSSKTGSAGDTQYF. The CDR3 DNA reads as TGTGCCAGCAGCTCAAAAACGGGATCGGCAGGGGATACGCAGTATTTT.